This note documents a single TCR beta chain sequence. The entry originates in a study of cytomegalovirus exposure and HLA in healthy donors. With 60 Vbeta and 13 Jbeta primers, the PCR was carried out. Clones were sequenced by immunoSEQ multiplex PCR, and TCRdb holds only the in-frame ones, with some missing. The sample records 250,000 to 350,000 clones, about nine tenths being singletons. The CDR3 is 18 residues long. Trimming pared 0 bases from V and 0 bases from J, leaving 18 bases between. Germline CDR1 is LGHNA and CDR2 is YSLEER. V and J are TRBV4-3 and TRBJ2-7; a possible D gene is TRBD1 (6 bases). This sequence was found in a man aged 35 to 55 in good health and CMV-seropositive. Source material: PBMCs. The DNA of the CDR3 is TGCGCCAGCAGCCAAGATCAAGTGAGGATACAGGGCTCCTACGAGCAGTACTTC. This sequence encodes CASSQDQVRIQGSYEQYF.